Below, 25 T cell receptor beta chains from the same sample are listed, as sequenced in a study of early stage breast cancer tumors. Sequencing was performed with immunoSEQ multiplex PCR; in TCRdb, only in-frame clones are kept and a portion is missing. Altogether around 40,000 clones are present, approximately 69% being singletons, with the ten largest covering approximately 7%. Sequenced sample: blood. These receptors were taken from a person aged 55 to 70 with breast cancer.

This chain connects TRBV28 to TRBJ1-5; D remains unclear. The CDR3 length is 14 residues. Trimming removed 6 bases at V and 6 bases at J, with 15 bases between. Germline values: CDR1 MDHEN, CDR2 SYDVKM. CDR3 coding DNA: TGTGCCAGCAGACCACCAGGCGGGATTCAGCCCCAGCATTTT. It codes for CASRPPGGIQPQHF. Full variable domain (rest looked up from reference TRBV28 and TRBJ1-5): DVKVTQSSRYLVKRTGEKVFLECVQDMDHENMFWYRQDPGLGLRLIYFSYDVKMKEKGDIPEGYSVSREKKERFSLILESASTNQTSMYLCASRPPGGIQPQHFGDGTRLSIL.

The chain couples TRBV19 to TRBJ1-3; TRBD1 might be the D (5 bases). Germline V gene sequence: CDR1 LNHDA, CDR2 SQIVND (reference sequence). This CDR3 has 18 residues. The germline V and J ends were trimmed by 2 bases and 2 bases, with 19 bases remaining between them. This CDR3 is CASSIRPPRGETGNTIYF. The DNA for the CDR3 is TGTGCCAGTAGTATACGCCCCCCTAGGGGAGAAACTGGAAACACCATATATTTT.

This clone was counted only a few times. This chain uses TRBV27 with TRBJ2-1; D is possibly TRBD1 or TRBD2 (5 bases each). The V end was cut by 1 base, the J end by 5 bases, with 12 bases between. The germline gives CDR1 MNHEY, CDR2 SMNVEV (reference sequence). CDR3 size: 15 residues. CDR3 sequence reads: CASSLWSGSHNEQFF. Here the CDR3 DNA reads TGTGCCAGCAGTTTATGGTCAGGGAGTCACAATGAGCAGTTCTTC.

This chain connects TRBV4-1 to TRBJ2-2, with 7 nucleotides matching TRBD1. With V trimmed by 2 bases and J by 2 bases, 11 bases remained unmatched. The CDR3 sequence is 18 residues long. Per the germline V gene, CDR1 is MGHRA and CDR2 is YSYEKL. Here the CDR3 DNA reads TGCGCCAGCAGCCAACGGGGACCCGGGACAGATAACACCGGGGAGCTGTTTTTT. Protein: CASSQRGPGTDNTGELFF.

The chain recombines TRBV13 with TRBJ1-2; D unresolved. Per the germline V gene, CDR1 is PRHDT and CDR2 is FYEKMQ (reference sequence). There are 18 residues in the CDR3. V was cut by 2 bases and J by 6 bases, with 25 bases left in between. CDR3 protein: CASSLSLGNAGDKDGYTF. The CDR3 DNA reads TGTGCCAGCAGCTTAAGTTTGGGGAACGCGGGAGATAAAGATGGCTACACCTTC.

This chain links TRBV14 with TRBJ1-2; the D is unclear. V gave up 3 bases and J gave up 0 bases, with 11 bases separating them. The CDR3 runs 15 residues. Germline lookup yields CDR1 SGHDN and CDR2 FVKESK. Here the CDR3 reads CASSQNQATNYGYTF. Here the CDR3 DNA reads TGTGCCAGCAGCCAGAATCAGGCGACTAACTATGGCTACACCTTC. The complete variable domain, with remaining parts taken from reference TRBV14 and TRBJ1-2, reads EAGVTQFPSHSVIEKGQTVTLRCDPISGHDNLYWYRRVMGKEIKFLLHFVKESKQDESGMPNNRFLAERTGGTYSTLKVQPAELEDSGVYFCASSQNQATNYGYTFGSGTRLTVV.

The chain links TRBV28 to TRBJ2-3; a possible D gene is TRBD2 (5 bases). Trimming cost V 8 bases and J 2 bases, with 11 bases left between them. CDR1 MDHEN and CDR2 SYDVKM come from the germline V gene. This CDR3 is built from 13 residues. The CDR3 DNA is TGTGCCAGCCTCCCGGACTTCACAGATACGCAGTATTTT. Translating gives CASLPDFTDTQYF. The entire variable domain, with the rest obtained from reference TRBV28 and TRBJ2-3, is as follows: DVKVTQSSRYLVKRTGEKVFLECVQDMDHENMFWYRQDPGLGLRLIYFSYDVKMKEKGDIPEGYSVSREKKERFSLILESASTNQTSMYLCASLPDFTDTQYFGPGTRLTVL.

The count of this clone is one. V and J are TRBV28 and TRBJ1-4; D gene unclear. The CDR3 has 11 residues. Trimming shortened V by 6 bases and J by 8 bases, and 7 bases separated the two germline ends. CDR1 is MDHEN, CDR2 SYDVKM, per germline. The CDR3 is CASSSPEKLFF. DNA for the CDR3: TGTGCCAGCAGCTCGCCAGAAAAACTGTTTTTT.

This clone was seen just once. CDR3 nucleotides: TGTGCCGCGCTGGCGGGATCGGGCACAGATACGCAGTATTTT. Protein sequence: CAALAGSGTDTQYF. The chain employs TRBV28 and TRBJ2-3; the D gene is possibly TRBD2 (6 bases). Trimming took off 11 bases at V and 1 base at J, with 16 bases between the two ends. Per germline, CDR1 MDHEN and CDR2 SYDVKM. The length of the CDR3 is 14 residues.

This chain joins TRBV15 and TRBJ2-3; 9 positions agree with TRBD2. Germline CDR1 and CDR2: LNHNV and YYDKDF (reference sequence). CDR3 size: 17 residues. V was clipped by 1 base and J by 4 bases; unmatched bases: 9. The CDR3 region has the DNA TGTGCCACCAGCAGAGTACCGCGGGAGGGTCTTTCAGATACGCAGTATTTT. It translates to CATSRVPREGLSDTQYF.

V is TRBV9 and J is TRBJ1-2; no definite D call. The CDR3 extends over 16 amino acids. Germline V gene sequence: CDR1 SGDLS, CDR2 YYNGEE. Trimming left V 0 bases short and J 7 bases short, with 19 bases between. The CDR3 region is CASSVGGLDSLGGYTF. Here the CDR3 DNA reads TGTGCCAGCAGCGTAGGAGGTTTGGATAGTTTGGGTGGCTACACCTTC.

V and J are TRBV11-2 and TRBJ1-1; D is uncertain. The V end lost 0 bases, the J end lost 4 bases, and 12 bases lay between the germline ends. The CDR3 consists of 15 residues. Germline V gene lookup returns CDR1 SGHAT and CDR2 FQNNGV. CDR3 sequence reads: CASSLEIAIATEAFF. CDR3 sequence (DNA): TGTGCCAGCAGCTTAGAAATAGCTATCGCCACTGAAGCTTTCTTT.

The CDR3 sequence is CASSAPGGSYNEQFF. CDR3 DNA sequence: TGTGCCAGCTCCGCCCCGGGAGGTAGCTACAATGAGCAGTTCTTC. The chain couples TRBV13 to TRBJ2-1; 7 bases fit TRBD2. Germline CDR1 and CDR2: PRHDT and FYEKMQ (reference sequence). The CDR3 has 15 amino acids. The J segment lost 3 bases and the V segment lost 8 bases, leaving 10 bases of the junction unmatched.

DNA for the CDR3: TGCGCCAGCAGCCAGGGGAGTCTCTCTGGAAACACCATATATTTT. Translating gives CASSQGSLSGNTIYF. V gene TRBV5-1 combines with J gene TRBJ1-3, with D perhaps matching TRBD1 (6 bases). The CDR3 length is 15 residues. Germline V lookup: CDR1 SGHRS, CDR2 YFSETQ. Trimming removed 4 bases at V and 0 bases at J, with 11 bases between.

V and J are TRBV6-1 and TRBJ2-6; D gene unclear. The CDR3 has 15 residues. Germline values: CDR1 MNHNS, CDR2 SASEGT. V lost 1 base, J lost 0 bases, and 4 bases lay in between. The CDR3 DNA follows: TGTGCCAGCAGTGAAGGGAGCTCTGGGGCCAACGTCCTGACTTTC. Protein product: CASSEGSSGANVLTF.

The gene calls are TRBV9 and TRBJ2-1; D perhaps matches TRBD1 (6 bases). Per germline, CDR1 SGDLS and CDR2 YYNGEE. The V end was cut by 3 bases, the J end by 6 bases, with 16 bases between. The CDR3 is 15 amino acids. CDR3 sequence reads: CASSEGWTEGNEQFF. The CDR3 DNA reads TGTGCCAGCAGCGAGGGGTGGACAGAAGGCAATGAGCAGTTCTTC.

The chain uses TRBV5-1 and TRBJ2-4, with 7 nucleotides matching TRBD1. Germline CDR1 reads SGHRS; CDR2 reads YFSETQ. CDR3 length: 15 residues. V lost 4 bases to trimming and J lost 6 bases; unmatched junction nucleotides: 10. The CDR3 sequence: CASSLTGEPGNIQYF. The CDR3 DNA is TGCGCCAGCAGCCTAACAGGGGAACCGGGAAACATTCAGTACTTC.

In regard to this clone: The same CDR3 arises from other DNA sequences in this sample as well. This chain connects TRBV11-3 to TRBJ2-2, with 15 nucleotides matching TRBD2. CDR1 and CDR2 from the germline V gene are SGHNT and YENEEA. V shed 1 base, J shed 3 bases, and the junction held 9 bases outside the gene matches. This CDR3 has 20 amino acids. The CDR3 sequence: CASSLGPPGLAGGHTGELFF. The CDR3 DNA sequence: TGTGCCAGCAGCTTAGGCCCCCCGGGACTAGCGGGAGGCCACACCGGGGAGCTGTTTTTT.

J is TRBJ2-7 and V is TRBV30; possibly TRBD1 for D (6 bases). Trimming shortened V by 4 bases and J by 1 base, and 14 bases separated the two germline ends. CDR1 is GTSNPN and CDR2 is SVGIG in the germline V gene (reference sequence). The CDR3 consists of 14 residues. For the CDR3, the DNA is TGTGCCTGGAACAGGGCCCAGGGGTCCTACGAGCAGTACTTC. Its translation: CAWNRAQGSYEQYF. Looking up the rest from reference TRBV30 and TRBJ2-7 gives the full variable domain: SQTIHQWPATLVQPVGSPLSLECTVEGTSNPNLYWYRQAAGRGLQLLFYSVGIGQISSEVPQNLSASRPQDRQFILSSKKLLLSDSGFYLCAWNRAQGSYEQYFGPGTRLTVT.

The chain combines TRBV19 with TRBJ1-5, with 8 bases identical to TRBD1. The V gene's germline CDR1 is LNHDA and CDR2 SQIVND (reference sequence). The CDR3 covers 16 residues. V was clipped by 7 bases and J by 2 bases; unmatched bases: 10. The CDR3 region has the DNA TGTGCCAGTACCAGGGGGCTGGTTAATGGCAATCAGCCCCAGCATTTT. It codes for CASTRGLVNGNQPQHF.

This sequence joins TRBV5-1 and TRBJ1-1; D may be TRBD1 (5 bases). Trimming removed 4 bases at V and 0 bases at J, with 13 bases between. The CDR3 contains 15 residues. CDR1 and CDR2 from the germline V gene are SGHRS and YFSETQ. The CDR3: CASSPNGALNTEAFF. The CDR3 DNA follows: TGCGCCAGCAGCCCGAATGGGGCCCTGAACACTGAAGCTTTCTTT.

The V gene is TRBV15, the J gene TRBJ1-1, with 7 bases that match TRBD1. The length of the CDR3 is 15 residues. Trimming took 2 bases from V and 5 from J; bases not matched to a gene: 8. Germline CDR1 is LNHNV and CDR2 is YYDKDF (reference sequence). This CDR3 reads CATSRWSNRGTEAFF. In DNA form, the CDR3 reads TGTGCCACCAGCAGATGGTCCAACAGGGGAACTGAAGCTTTCTTT.

V usage is TRBV2 and J usage is TRBJ1-5; D is unresolved. Per the germline V gene, CDR1 is SNHLY and CDR2 is FYNNEI. CDR3 length equals 15 residues. Between the trimmed V and J ends, which lost 4 bases and 1 base, there was a span of 11 bases. CDR3 in amino acids: CASSVMGNSNQPQHF. The CDR3 DNA follows: TGTGCCAGCAGTGTAATGGGGAACAGCAATCAGCCCCAGCATTTT.

This clone was found a few times. The V call is TRBV19, the J call TRBJ1-2, with D unclear. The V end lost 5 bases, the J end lost 2 bases, and 6 bases lay between the germline ends. This CDR3 has 12 residues. Germline values: CDR1 LNHDA, CDR2 SQIVND (reference sequence). The CDR3 nucleotides read TGTGCCAGTAGTTTCAGCAACTATGGCTACACCTTC. Its translation: CASSFSNYGYTF. The whole variable domain, remainder taken from reference TRBV19 and TRBJ1-2, is DGGITQSPKYLFRKEGQNVTLSCEQNLNHDAMYWYRQDPGQGLRLIYYSQIVNDFQKGDIAEGYSVSREKKESFPLTVTSAQKNPTAFYLCASSFSNYGYTFGSGTRLTVV.

J is TRBJ2-7 and V is TRBV10-1; weak D call: TRBD2 (6 bases). This CDR3 has 16 amino acids. Germline loops: CDR1 WNHNN, CDR2 SYGVQD (reference sequence). The V end was cut by 2 bases, the J end by 3 bases, with 17 bases between. CDR3 amino acids: CASSEKLGLLHYEQYF. CDR3 bases: TGCGCCAGCAGTGAGAAGTTGGGACTTTTACACTACGAGCAGTACTTC.